The T cell receptor beta chain described here comes from a study of blood T cell repertoires in COVID-19. This clone has a single count. Clones were sequenced by immunoSEQ multiplex PCR, and TCRdb holds only the in-frame ones, with some missing. The sample has a few hundred thousand clones, roughly nine tenths seen once. Assignments of participants to cohorts depended upon their own reported clinical history. The CDR3 loop spans 13 amino acids. Losses at the gene ends were 6 bases for V and 3 bases for J; bases not matched to a gene: 4. Sequencing was performed on PBMCs or T cells enriched from blood (not recorded which). The receptor comes from a woman aged 45-59 years in a cohort exposed to, infected with or recovered from COVID-19 (not recorded which). This sequence joins TRBV12-3 or TRBV12-4 and TRBJ1-1; 7 bases fit TRBD1. The CDR3 reads CASRNRGDTEAFF. The CDR3 bases are TGTGCCAGCAGAAACAGGGGAGACACTGAAGCTTTCTTT.